This is a list of T cell receptor beta chains from one sample in a study of T-cell memory formation after mild COVID-19. TCRdb reprocessed the 5' RACE reads via MiXCR and lists one record per CDR3 protein. The repertoire consists of roughly 240,000 distinct CDR3 sequences, with around 16% occurring once and the leading ten covering roughly 20%. The sequenced material came from PBMCs or a T cell subset sorted from them (not recorded which). The receptors were gathered from a man aged 18 to 30 who had mild COVID-19 (a few samples of this study predate the infection). Cell type and time point are not known. Both conserved end residues are part of each CDR3. D genes are given only for firm matches. Size is stated for part of the rows, as once, few or many counts, or as a class when the clone is expanded.

J: TRBJ1-2
size: .
V: TRBV12-3/TRBV12-4
D: TRBD1
DNA: TGTGCCAGCAGCCTATCGGACAGGGCCCATGGCTACACCTTC
CDR3: CASSLSDRAHGYTF

J: TRBJ2-3
size: many
V: TRBV5-1
D: .
DNA: TGCGCCAGCAGCTTGGAGGGGGCAGATACGCAGTATTTT
CDR3: CASSLEGADTQYF

J: TRBJ2-5
size: .
V: TRBV3-1
D: TRBD2
DNA: TGTGCCAGAAGCCAAGGACGGACTAGCGGGGAAGAGACCCAGTACTTC
CDR3: CARSQGRTSGEETQYF

J: TRBJ2-3
size: few
V: TRBV7-2
D: TRBD2
DNA: TGTGCCAGCAGCCCAGGGACTAGCGGGGGGCGGGCGCAGTATTTT
CDR3: CASSPGTSGGRAQYF

J: TRBJ1-1
size: .
V: TRBV7-9
D: .
DNA: TGTGCCAGCAGCTTATTTCTGGTGATTAAGAACACTGAAGCTTTCTTT
CDR3: CASSLFLVIKNTEAFF

J: TRBJ1-4
size: .
V: TRBV5-1
D: .
DNA: TGCGCCAGCAGCTTGACGACCTCCAATGAAAAACTGTTTTTT
CDR3: CASSLTTSNEKLFF

J: TRBJ2-7
size: few
V: TRBV19
D: TRBD1
DNA: TGTGCCAGTAGTAGGGACAGGGCCTCCTACGAGCAGTACTTC
CDR3: CASSRDRASYEQYF

J: TRBJ1-2
size: .
V: TRBV3-1
D: .
DNA: TGTGCCAGCAGCCACGGACTGGGGGCGCTGGGCCACTATGGCTACACCTTC
CDR3: CASSHGLGALGHYGYTF

J: TRBJ1-3
size: .
V: TRBV29-1
D: .
DNA: TGCAGCGTAGAAGACAGCGGCTCTGGAAACACCATATATTTT
CDR3: CSVEDSGSGNTIYF

J: TRBJ2-3
size: many
V: TRBV4-3
D: .
DNA: TGCGCCAGCAGCCAAGGGGACAGCACAGATACGCAGTATTTT
CDR3: CASSQGDSTDTQYF

J: TRBJ1-5
size: .
V: TRBV4-1
D: TRBD1
DNA: TGCGCCAGCAGCCAAGGAGGCAGGGGGAAGGAGCCCCAGCATTTT
CDR3: CASSQGGRGKEPQHF

J: TRBJ1-5
size: few
V: TRBV2
D: TRBD1
DNA: TGTGCCAGCAGTGCCAGGACAGGGGACAATCAGCCCCAGCATTTT
CDR3: CASSARTGDNQPQHF

J: TRBJ2-3
size: many
V: TRBV28
D: .
DNA: TGTGCCAGCAGTTTCGTGACGACCCTAGATACGCAGTATTTT
CDR3: CASSFVTTLDTQYF

J: TRBJ1-1
size: .
V: TRBV28
D: TRBD1
DNA: TGTGCCAGCAGATCAACTCGACAGGGAGATTCGGGCACTGAAGCTTTCTTT
CDR3: CASRSTRQGDSGTEAFF

J: TRBJ2-2
size: many
V: TRBV7-6
D: TRBD2
DNA: TGTGCCAGCAGCCCCGGGGGAGGGCTCGAGAACACCGGGGAGCTGTTTTTT
CDR3: CASSPGGGLENTGELFF

J: TRBJ2-7
size: .
V: TRBV4-2
D: .
DNA: TGTGCCAGCAGCCAAGAATTGACCCCGGGGTACGAGCAGTACTTC
CDR3: CASSQELTPGYEQYF